The clone carrying this T cell receptor beta chain was detected only a few times. Its antigen is undetermined. Unique molecular identifiers were present on the cDNA, which also gained a universal primer site by template switching. TCRdb re-called the 5' RACE reads through MiXCR, storing one row per CDR3 protein. The sample yields about 550,000 distinct CDR3 sequences, about a fifth seen once. This sample is part of a study of identical twins. Study findings and constraints: Models underpredicted monozygotic twin sharing of out-of-frame TCR alpha. Because invariant MAIT and iNKT cells could be present, zero-insertion analyses could be partly confounded.

The CDR3 is 14 residues long. The trim removed 6 bases at V and 1 base at J, leaving 4 bases unmatched. Germline lookup yields CDR1 DFQATT and CDR2 SNEGSKA (reference sequence). The data also belong to a second study, concerning yellow fever vaccine responses in identical twins. That work states: Vaccine T cell responses of twins reportedly seemed partly convergent and partly personalized.

This clonotype was obtained from a young woman in good health. The sequencing input was CD4+ T cells sorted from blood. This chain joins TRBV20-1 and TRBJ2-2, with TRBD2 matching over 8 bases. The CDR3 DNA reads as TGCAGTGCCAAAAGCGGGGGGAACACCGGGGAGCTGTTTTTT. As protein: CSAKSGGNTGELFF.